The 13 T cell receptor beta chains below were found in one sample sequenced in a study of blood T cell repertoires in COVID-19. Produced via immunoSEQ multiplex PCR; TCRdb's table is partial and in-frame only. The data contain about 400,000 clones, around 89% of them seen just once; the ten biggest clones take up 4% to 4.5%. The material sequenced was peripheral blood. The source of these receptors is a young woman with acute or convalescent COVID-19.

The chain employs TRBV5-1 and TRBJ2-5; the match to TRBD2 covers 9 bases. J was trimmed by 1 base and V by 3 bases; bases with no gene match: 4. This CDR3 region has 15 residues. CDR1 is SGHRS and CDR2 is YFSETQ in the germline V gene. The CDR3 DNA sequence: TGCGCCAGCAGCTCCCTAGCGGGAAGCCAAGAGACCCAGTACTTC. Amino acids: CASSSLAGSQETQYF.

This chain links TRBV27 with TRBJ1-6, with TRBD1 identical over 8 bases. The CDR3 sequence is 14 residues long. Per the germline V gene, CDR1 is MNHEY and CDR2 is SMNVEV (reference sequence). CDR3 DNA: TGTCGGGTTTTAGGGGGACAGGTAAATTCACCCCTCCACTTT. It encodes CRVLGGQVNSPLHF.

Comment on this clone: The conserved phenylalanine or tryptophan normally closing the CDR3 is absent here, so this likely arose from a read error. The DNA is left out, because the CDR3 cannot be placed on it with certainty; the CDR3 is given as TCRdb lists it. The CDR3 loop is CASSTISGGP. The chain joins TRBV18 to TRBJ2-3; TRBD1, the D gene given by the table, was not confirmed from the DNA. Germline-derived CDR1 and CDR2 are KGHSH and LQKENI. The CDR3 length is 10 residues, termini included.

This clone was counted once. V usage is TRBV2 and J usage is TRBJ2-1; the D gene is possibly TRBD1 (7 bases). Germline assignment: CDR1 SNHLY and CDR2 FYNNEI. CDR3 size: 15 residues. Trimming removed 5 bases from V and 4 bases from J, with 15 bases in between. The CDR3 protein is CASSRSQGGYNEQFF. The CDR3 DNA follows: TGTGCCAGCAGTAGATCGCAGGGGGGATACAATGAGCAGTTCTTC.

This chain joins TRBV30 and TRBJ2-5; possible D gene TRBD2, 6 bases. Germline values: CDR1 GTSNPN, CDR2 SVGIG (reference sequence). The V end lost 4 bases, the J end lost 4 bases, and 13 bases lay between the germline ends. The CDR3 runs 13 residues. CDR3 region: CAWMELAPETQYF. In DNA form, the CDR3 reads TGTGCCTGGATGGAACTAGCCCCAGAGACCCAGTACTTC.

V usage is TRBV30 and J usage is TRBJ1-5; TRBD1 matches at 8 bases. The germline V gene encodes CDR1 GTSNPN and CDR2 SVGIG (reference sequence). This CDR3 is 14 amino acids long. The V and J ends lost 4 bases and 5 bases, in that order; junction bases with no gene match: 7. The CDR3 DNA reads as TGTGCCTGGAAAGAGGCAGGGGGCCATCAGCCCCAGCATTTT. Encoded protein: CAWKEAGGHQPQHF.

This clone was counted once. V is TRBV19 and J is TRBJ2-4; D uncertain. Between the trimmed V and J ends, which lost 5 bases and 9 bases, there was a span of 20 bases. The CDR3 sequence is 15 residues long. The germline V gene has CDR1 LNHDA and CDR2 SQIVND (reference sequence). The CDR3 sequence: CASSGTSEQFRIQYF. CDR3 in DNA: TGTGCCAGTAGTGGAACCTCTGAACAGTTCCGCATTCAGTACTTC.

The chain carries TRBV7-8 and TRBJ2-2, with TRBD2 matching over 7 bases. This CDR3 contains 16 residues. The junction had 11 bases not matched to a gene; V was cut back by 5 bases and J by 5 bases. Germline V lookup: CDR1 SGHVS, CDR2 FQNEAQ. This chain's CDR3 is CASSPARVGRTGELFF. DNA of the CDR3: TGTGCCAGCAGCCCGGCGCGGGTCGGGAGGACCGGGGAGCTGTTTTTT.

This chain joins TRBV6-5 and TRBJ2-7, with D tentatively TRBD1 (5 bases). CDR3 length: 13 residues. CDR1 and CDR2 from the germline V gene are MNHEY and SVGAGI. V lost 8 bases to trimming and J lost 0 bases, with 11 bases between them. The CDR3 reads CASGETDSYEQYF. The CDR3 DNA reads TGTGCCAGCGGAGAGACAGACTCCTACGAGCAGTACTTC.

V is TRBV7-9 and J is TRBJ2-4, with D possibly matching TRBD2 (5 bases). CDR1 is SEHNR and CDR2 is FQNEAQ in the germline V gene (reference sequence). This CDR3 is built from 14 residues. V was cut by 1 base and J by 8 bases, with 12 bases left in between. The CDR3 spells CASSLGVERDIQYF. The CDR3, as DNA: TGTGCCAGCAGCTTAGGTGTTGAGAGGGACATTCAGTACTTC. The whole variable domain, filled in from reference TRBV7-9 and TRBJ2-4, reads DTGVSQNPRHKITKRGQNVTFRCDPISEHNRLYWYRQTLGQGPEFLTYFQNEAQLEKSRLLSDRFSAERPKGSFSTLEIQRTEQGDSAMYLCASSLGVERDIQYFGAGTRLSVL.

This chain connects TRBV4-2 to TRBJ2-1; D gene unclear. Germline-derived CDR1 and CDR2 are LGHNA and YNFKEQ. V was clipped by 0 bases and J by 7 bases, with 4 bases between them. CDR3 length: 12 amino acids. CDR3 in amino acids: CASSQDLNEQFF. CDR3 DNA: TGTGCCAGCAGCCAAGACTTGAATGAGCAGTTCTTC.

The gene calls are TRBV7-3 and TRBJ2-2; no clear D gene. Germline CDR1 and CDR2: SGHTA and FQGTGA. With 0 bases removed from V and 4 bases from J, the gap between germline ends came to 6 bases. There are 14 residues in the CDR3. The CDR3 DNA sequence: TGTGCCAGCAGCTTAACGTACTTCACCGGGGAGCTGTTTTTT. Translation gives CASSLTYFTGELFF.

Of note for this clone: Other DNA sequences in this specimen translate into the identical CDR3. This chain links TRBV19 with TRBJ1-5; D possibly corresponds to TRBD1 (6 bases). Germline V gives CDR1 LNHDA, CDR2 SQIVND (reference sequence). CDR3 length equals 16 residues. V was cut by 3 bases and J by 2 bases, with 14 bases left in between. The CDR3 sequence is CASSISDRLGNQPQHF. In nucleotides, the CDR3 is TGTGCCAGTAGTATCTCGGACAGACTGGGCAATCAGCCCCAGCATTTT.